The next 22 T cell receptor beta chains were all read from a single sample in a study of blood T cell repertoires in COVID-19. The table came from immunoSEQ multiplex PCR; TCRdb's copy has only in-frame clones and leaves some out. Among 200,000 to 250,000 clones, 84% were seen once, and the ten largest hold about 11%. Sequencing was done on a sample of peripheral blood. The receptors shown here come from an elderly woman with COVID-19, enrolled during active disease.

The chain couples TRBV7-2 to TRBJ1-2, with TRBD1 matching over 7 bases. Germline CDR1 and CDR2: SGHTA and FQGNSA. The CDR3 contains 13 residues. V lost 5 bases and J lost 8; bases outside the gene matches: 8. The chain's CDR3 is CASSTKTGRGYTF. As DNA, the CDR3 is TGTGCCAGCAGCACCAAGACAGGGCGAGGCTACACCTTC.

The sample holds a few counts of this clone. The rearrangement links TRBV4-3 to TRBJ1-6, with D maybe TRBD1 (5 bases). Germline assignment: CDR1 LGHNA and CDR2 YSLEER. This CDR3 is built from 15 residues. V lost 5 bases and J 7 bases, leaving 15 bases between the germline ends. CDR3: CASSGGSPSNSPLHF. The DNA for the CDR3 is TGCGCCAGCAGCGGGGGGAGTCCTTCAAATTCACCCCTCCACTTT.

The CDR3 DNA reads TGTGCCAGCAGCCTTCTCTACCGTGGTTCACGGAATGAGCAGTTCTTC. It codes for CASSLLYRGSRNEQFF. This chain connects TRBV5-5 to TRBJ2-1; the D is unclear. Trimming stripped 4 bases from V and 7 bases from J, with 21 bases between. This CDR3 has 16 amino acids. Germline V gene sequence: CDR1 SGHKS, CDR2 YYEKEE (reference sequence).

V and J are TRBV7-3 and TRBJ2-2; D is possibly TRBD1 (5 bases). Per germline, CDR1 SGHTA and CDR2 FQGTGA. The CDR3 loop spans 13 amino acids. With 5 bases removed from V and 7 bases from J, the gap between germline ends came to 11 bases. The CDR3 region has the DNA TGTGCCAGCAGCCGCGACAGTAACGGGGAGCTGTTTTTT. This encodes CASSRDSNGELFF. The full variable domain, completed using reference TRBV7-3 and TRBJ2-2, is GAGVSQTPSNKVTEKGKYVELRCDPISGHTALYWYRQSLGQGPEFLIYFQGTGAADDSGLPNDRFFAVRPEGSVSTLKIQRTERGDSAVYLCASSRDSNGELFFGEGSRLTVL.

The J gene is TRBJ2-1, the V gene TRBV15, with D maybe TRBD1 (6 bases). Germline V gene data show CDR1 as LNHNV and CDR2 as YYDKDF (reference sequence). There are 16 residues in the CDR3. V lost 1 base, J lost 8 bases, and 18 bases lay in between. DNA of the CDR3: TGTGCCACCAGCAGAGCAAGCTCTTCACAGGGTTATGAGCAGTTCTTC. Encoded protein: CATSRASSSQGYEQFF.

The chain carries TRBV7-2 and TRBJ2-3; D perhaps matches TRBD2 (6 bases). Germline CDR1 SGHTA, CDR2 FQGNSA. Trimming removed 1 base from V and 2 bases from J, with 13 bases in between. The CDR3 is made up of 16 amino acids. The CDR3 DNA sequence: TGTGCCAGCAGCTTAGGGGGTAGCGGAATCACAGATACGCAGTATTTT. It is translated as CASSLGGSGITDTQYF.

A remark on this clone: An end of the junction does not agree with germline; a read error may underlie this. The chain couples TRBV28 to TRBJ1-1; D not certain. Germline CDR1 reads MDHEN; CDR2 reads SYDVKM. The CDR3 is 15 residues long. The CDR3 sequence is CAGSPSFGEPYEAFF. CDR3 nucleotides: TGTGCCGGCAGTCCTTCCTTCGGGGAACCCTATGAAGCTTTCTTT.

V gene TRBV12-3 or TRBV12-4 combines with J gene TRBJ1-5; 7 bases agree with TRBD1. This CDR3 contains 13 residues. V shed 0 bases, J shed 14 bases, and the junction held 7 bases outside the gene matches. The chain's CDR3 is CASSLAGFDREHF. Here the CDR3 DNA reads TGTGCCAGCAGTTTAGCAGGATTCGACAGGGAGCATTTT.

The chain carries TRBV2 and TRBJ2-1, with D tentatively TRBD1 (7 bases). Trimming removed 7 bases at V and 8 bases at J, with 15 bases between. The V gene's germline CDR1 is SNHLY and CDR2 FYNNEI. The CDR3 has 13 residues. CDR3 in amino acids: CASNYDREDEQFF. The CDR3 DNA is TGTGCCAGCAACTACGACAGGGAGGATGAGCAGTTCTTC.

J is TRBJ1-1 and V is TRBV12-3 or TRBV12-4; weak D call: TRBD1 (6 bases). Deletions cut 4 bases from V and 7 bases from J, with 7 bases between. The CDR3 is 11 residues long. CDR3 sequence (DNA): TGTGCCAGCAGTTCGACAGGTGAAGCTTTCTTT. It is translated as CASSSTGEAFF.

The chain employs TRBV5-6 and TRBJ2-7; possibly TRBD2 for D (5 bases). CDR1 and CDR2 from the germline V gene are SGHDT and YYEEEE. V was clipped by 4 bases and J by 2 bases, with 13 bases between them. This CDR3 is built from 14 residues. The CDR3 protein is CASSGLDGTYEQYV. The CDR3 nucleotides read TGTGCCAGCAGCGGACTGGACGGAACCTACGAGCAGTACGTC.

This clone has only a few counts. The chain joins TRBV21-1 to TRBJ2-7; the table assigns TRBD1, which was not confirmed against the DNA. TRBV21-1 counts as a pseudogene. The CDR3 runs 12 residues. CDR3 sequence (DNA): TGTGCCAGCAGCAACAGGGTAGACGAGCAGTACGTC. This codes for CASSNRVDEQYV.

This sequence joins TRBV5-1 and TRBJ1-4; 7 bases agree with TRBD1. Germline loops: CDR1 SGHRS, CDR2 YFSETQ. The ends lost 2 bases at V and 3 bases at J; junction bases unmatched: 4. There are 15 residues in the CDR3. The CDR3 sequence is CASSFSGGSNEKLFF. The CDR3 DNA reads TGCGCCAGCAGCTTCTCAGGGGGTTCTAATGAAAAACTGTTTTTT.

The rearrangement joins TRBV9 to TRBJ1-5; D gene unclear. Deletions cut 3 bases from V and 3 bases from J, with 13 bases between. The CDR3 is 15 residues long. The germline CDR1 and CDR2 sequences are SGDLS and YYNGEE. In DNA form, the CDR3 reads TGTGCCAGCAGCGCCTCTACTGGGCCCAATCAGCCCCAGCATTTT. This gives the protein CASSASTGPNQPQHF.

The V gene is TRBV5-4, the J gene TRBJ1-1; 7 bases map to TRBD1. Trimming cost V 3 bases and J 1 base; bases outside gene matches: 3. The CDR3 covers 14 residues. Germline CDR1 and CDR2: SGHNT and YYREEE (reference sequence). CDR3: CASSSGTENTEAFF. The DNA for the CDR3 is TGTGCCAGCAGCTCCGGGACAGAGAACACTGAAGCTTTCTTT.

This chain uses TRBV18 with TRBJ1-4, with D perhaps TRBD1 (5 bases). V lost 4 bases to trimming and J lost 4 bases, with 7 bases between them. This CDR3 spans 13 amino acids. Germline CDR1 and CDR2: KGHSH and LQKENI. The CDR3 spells CASSQGINEKLFF. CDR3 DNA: TGTGCCAGCTCACAGGGGATTAATGAAAAACTGTTTTTT.

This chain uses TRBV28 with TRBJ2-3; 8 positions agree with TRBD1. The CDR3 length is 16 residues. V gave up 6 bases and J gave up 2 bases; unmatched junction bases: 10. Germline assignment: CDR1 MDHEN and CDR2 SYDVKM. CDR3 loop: CASRTTGQDFTDTQYF. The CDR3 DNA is TGTGCCAGCAGAACAACGGGACAGGACTTCACAGATACGCAGTATTTT.

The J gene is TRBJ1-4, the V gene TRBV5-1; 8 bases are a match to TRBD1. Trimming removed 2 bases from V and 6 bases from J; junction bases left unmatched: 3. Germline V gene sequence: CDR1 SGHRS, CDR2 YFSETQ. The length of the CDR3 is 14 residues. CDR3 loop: CASSFQGADEKLFF. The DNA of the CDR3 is TGCGCCAGCAGCTTTCAGGGGGCGGATGAAAAACTGTTTTTT.

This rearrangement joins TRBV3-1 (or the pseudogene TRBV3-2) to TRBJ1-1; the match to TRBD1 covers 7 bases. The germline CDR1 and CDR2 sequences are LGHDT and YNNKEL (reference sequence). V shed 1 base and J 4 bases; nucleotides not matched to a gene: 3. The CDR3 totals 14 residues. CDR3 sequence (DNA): TGTGCCAGCAGCCAAGTGCAGGGGGGCACTGAAGCTTTCTTT. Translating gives CASSQVQGGTEAFF.

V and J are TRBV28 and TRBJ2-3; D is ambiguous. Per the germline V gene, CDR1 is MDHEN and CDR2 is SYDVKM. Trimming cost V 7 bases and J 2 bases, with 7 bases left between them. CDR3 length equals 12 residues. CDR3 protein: CASTDSTDTQYF. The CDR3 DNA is TGTGCCAGCACCGACTCCACAGATACGCAGTATTTT.

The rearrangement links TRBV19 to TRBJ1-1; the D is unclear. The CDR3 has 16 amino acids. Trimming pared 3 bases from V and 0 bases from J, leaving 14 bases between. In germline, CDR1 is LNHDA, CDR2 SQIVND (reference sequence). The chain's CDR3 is CASSIDIGFMNTEAFF. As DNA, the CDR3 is TGTGCCAGTAGTATTGACATTGGCTTCATGAACACTGAAGCTTTCTTT.

The CDR3 sequence is CASSLGGVDNEQFF. Written as DNA, the CDR3 is TGTGCCAGCAGCCTGGGGGGTGTCGACAATGAGCAGTTCTTC. The chain joins TRBV3-1 (or the pseudogene TRBV3-2) to TRBJ2-1, with D possibly matching TRBD2 (6 bases). Trimming left V 4 bases short and J 5 bases short, with 12 bases between. Germline CDR1 is LGHDT and CDR2 is YNNKEL (reference sequence). This CDR3 has 14 amino acids.